The 14 T cell receptor beta chains listed next were all sequenced from one sample in a study of blood T cell repertoires in COVID-19. Profiling relied on immunoSEQ multiplex PCR, and the TCRdb table lists in-frame clones only, not all of them. The sample carries around 310,000 clones, over 85% recorded once. The sequenced sample consisted of PBMCs or T cells enriched from blood (not recorded which). Receptors were obtained from a woman in her 30s who had recovered from COVID-19.

DNA of the CDR3: TGTGCCAGCAGCTTAGGGACTAGCGGATCCAATGAGCAGTTCTTC. Translating gives CASSLGTSGSNEQFF. The gene calls are TRBV11-2 and TRBJ2-1, with TRBD2 identical over 10 bases. This CDR3 comprises 15 residues. Losses at the gene ends were 1 base for V and 6 bases for J; bases not matched to a gene: 3. Germline assignment: CDR1 SGHAT and CDR2 FQNNGV.

V and J are TRBV4-1 and TRBJ2-7; a weak D match, TRBD2 (5 bases). Germline assignment: CDR1 MGHRA and CDR2 YSYEKL. CDR3 length: 15 amino acids. The V gene lost 1 base and the J gene lost 1 base, with 11 bases spanning the gap. CDR3 in DNA: TGCGCCAGCAGCCAAGCGCCGGGGTCTTCCTACGAGCAGTACTTC. Its translation: CASSQAPGSSYEQYF.

The chain carries TRBV19 and TRBJ2-7; the D gene is possibly TRBD2 (5 bases). The CDR3 sequence is 13 residues long. Germline CDR1 reads LNHDA; CDR2 reads SQIVND (reference sequence). The V and J ends lost 4 bases and 6 bases respectively, with 13 bases between them. CDR3 nucleotides: TGTGCCAGTAGTACGGGAAGGTTCCGCGAGCAGTACTTC. Protein product: CASSTGRFREQYF.

The chain joins TRBV28 to TRBJ2-7, with no clear D. Germline V gene data show CDR1 as MDHEN and CDR2 as SYDVKM. This CDR3 region has 17 residues. Trimming took off 11 bases at V and 2 bases at J, with 28 bases between the two ends. In DNA form, the CDR3 reads TGTGCCGGGCAACGTGCCAGCAGCCTTAAAGTTACCTACGAGCAGTACTTC. As protein: CAGQRASSLKVTYEQYF.

This chain connects TRBV9 to TRBJ2-1; D is unclear. Germline V gene data show CDR1 as SGDLS and CDR2 as YYNGEE. V gave up 0 bases and J gave up 0 bases, with 7 bases separating them. CDR3 length: 15 amino acids. In nucleotides, the CDR3 is TGTGCCAGCAGCGTAGGCGCGATCTCCTACAATGAGCAGTTCTTC. Amino acids: CASSVGAISYNEQFF.

The chain recombines TRBV4-2 with TRBJ2-7; no firm D call. V lost 0 bases, J lost 3 bases, and 12 bases lay in between. The CDR3 sequence is 15 residues long. CDR1 is LGHNA, CDR2 YNFKEQ, per germline. The CDR3 DNA reads TGTGCCAGCAGCCAAGAGAGTTCGAGTTTCTACGAGCAGTACTTC. Its protein is CASSQESSSFYEQYF.

CDR3 in amino acids: CASSVRMVVQGDYGYTF. For the CDR3, the DNA is TGTGCCAGCAGCGTCCGGATGGTGGTACAGGGCGACTATGGCTACACCTTC. This sequence joins TRBV7-9 and TRBJ1-2, with D maybe TRBD1 (6 bases). Deletions cut 5 bases from V and 3 bases from J, with 22 bases between. CDR3 length: 17 amino acids. Germline-derived CDR1 and CDR2 are SEHNR and FQNEAQ (reference sequence).

This chain uses TRBV11-2 with TRBJ2-7, with D perhaps TRBD1 (6 bases). Between the trimmed V and J ends, which lost 5 bases and 4 bases, there was a span of 9 bases. Germline lookup yields CDR1 SGHAT and CDR2 FQNNGV. CDR3 length: 12 amino acids. The CDR3 spells CASSQQGYEQYF. CDR3 DNA sequence: TGTGCCAGCAGCCAACAGGGTTACGAGCAGTACTTC.

The table lists this clone with a few counts. The chain employs TRBV19 and TRBJ1-1; D is possibly TRBD1 (5 bases). Looked up from germline, CDR1 is LNHDA and CDR2 is SQIVND (reference sequence). The CDR3 sequence is 14 residues long. With 3 bases removed from V and 2 bases from J, the gap between germline ends came to 10 bases. Written as DNA, the CDR3 is TGTGCCAGTAGTATGGGGCTTCTTAACACTGAAGCTTTCTTT. This translates into CASSMGLLNTEAFF.

CDR3 region: CASSLAGTGFRQPQHF. CDR3 in DNA: TGTGCCAGCAGCTTGGCCGGGACAGGGTTTCGTCAGCCCCAGCATTTT. The V call is TRBV5-8, the J call TRBJ1-5; 9 bases fit TRBD1. Trimming cost V 0 bases and J 6 bases; bases outside gene matches: 7. Germline CDR1 is SGHTS and CDR2 is YDEGEE. The CDR3 sequence is 16 residues long.

This chain connects TRBV29-1 to TRBJ2-1; 11 bases are a match to TRBD2. Germline V gene lookup returns CDR1 SQVTM and CDR2 ANQGSEA. The ends lost 1 base at V and 6 bases at J; junction bases unmatched: 8. The CDR3 runs 16 residues. In DNA, the CDR3 is TGCAGCGTTGAAGTGGTCGCCGGGACTAGCGGCAATGAGCAGTTCTTC. Its translation: CSVEVVAGTSGNEQFF.

V gene TRBV3-1 (or the pseudogene TRBV3-2) combines with J gene TRBJ2-3; D unresolved. Trimming shortened V by 2 bases and J by 3 bases, and 6 bases separated the two germline ends. CDR1 is LGHDT and CDR2 is YNNKEL in the germline V gene (reference sequence). This CDR3 spans 13 amino acids. CDR3 nucleotides: TGTGCCAGCAGCCAATCCCTTACAGATACGCAGTATTTT. Translated: CASSQSLTDTQYF.

This chain joins TRBV6-4 and TRBJ1-1; D perhaps matches TRBD1 (5 bases). This CDR3 contains 13 residues. V shed 4 bases and J shed 4 bases, with 10 bases lying between them. Per the germline V gene, CDR1 is MRHNA and CDR2 is SNTAGT. The CDR3 DNA reads as TGTGCCAGCAGTGCCGGGGGGGTCACTGAAGCTTTCTTT. This translates into CASSAGGVTEAFF.

This chain joins TRBV13 and TRBJ1-2; no definite D call. The germline CDR1 and CDR2 sequences are PRHDT and FYEKMQ (reference sequence). V lost 5 bases and J lost 5, with 18 bases in between. This CDR3 is built from 15 residues. In nucleotides, the CDR3 is TGTGCCAGCAGCCGCCGGGGAGGGTCCCGGTATGGCTACACCTTC. This sequence encodes CASSRRGGSRYGYTF.